These T cell receptor delta chains were read from a single sample in a study of gamma-delta chains in newborns, infants, children. TCRdb ran CATT on the reads. The sample lists fewer than 7,000 delta-chain clones, more than 12% occurring once. Sequenced material: blood, taken at baseline. The receptors shown here come from a child who was a newborn, infant or young child, either healthy, febrile or measles-vaccinated (not recorded which). Both conserved end residues are part of each CDR3. Fields, in order: J gene, V gene, clone size, D gene, CDR3 DNA, CDR3 protein. The D gene is left open where the match is weak. Clone sizes are given selectively: once, few, many, or a class where the clone is expanded.

TRDJ1 | TRDV2 | medium-sized | TRDD3 | TGTGCCTGTGACACGGGCTGGGGGATACGCCAGGTCATCTTT | CACDTGWGIRQVIF
TRDJ1 | TRDV2 | medium-sized | TRDD3 | TGTGCCTGTGACACAGTCCTTCTTGCTGGGGGATACGGGTACACCGATAAACTCATCTTT | CACDTVLLAGGYGYTDKLIF
TRDJ1 | TRDV1 | - | TRDD3 | TGTGCTCTTGGGGTCCTGATATTTCCTGTGACAGCTGGGGGCCCGAGGAAACTCATCTTT | CALGVLIFPVTAGGPRKLIF
TRDJ1 | TRDV3 | many | TRDD3 | TGTGCCTCCCAGAGCCTTCCTACCTTATACTGGGGGATACTCCGAGGACTCATCTTT | CASQSLPTLYWGILRGLIF
TRDJ1 | TRDV3 | medium-sized | - | TGTGCCTTTGGGCTTTCCGGCACGTACACCGATAAACTCATCTTT | CAFGLSGTYTDKLIF
TRDJ2 | TRDV2 | medium-sized | TRDD3 | TGTGCCTGTGACATACTGGGGGATTTGACAGCACAACTCTTCTTT | CACDILGDLTAQLFF
TRDJ2 | TRDV2 | medium-sized | TRDD3 | TGTGCCTGTGACACCCTTGGGGGAGCTTTGACAGCACAACTCTTCTTT | CACDTLGGALTAQLFF
TRDJ1 | TRDV1 | few | TRDD3 | TGTGCTCTTGGGGAACTTCGGGGAACCCACTGGGGGATCCCGACCAAGTACACCGATAAACTCATCTTT | CALGELRGTHWGIPTKYTDKLIF
TRDJ1 | TRDV2 | medium-sized | TRDD3 | TGTGCCTGTGACACCGTGGGGCTGGGGGATTCCTACACCGATAAACTCATCTTT | CACDTVGLGDSYTDKLIF
TRDJ1 | TRDV3 | medium-sized | TRDD2 | TGTGCCTTTCCCCCTCCCTCCTTCCTACGGAGGATACGACTATCCGATAAACTCATCTTT | CAFPPPSFLRRIRLSDKLIF
TRDJ1 | TRDV2 | many | TRDD3 | TGTGCCTGTGACAGACTACTGGGGGATACCGATAAACTCATCTTT | CACDRLLGDTDKLIF
TRDJ2 | TRDV1 | - | TRDD3 | TGTGCTCTCCTGTACTGGGGGATAATCCCCATCTCTTTGACAGCACAACTCTTCTTT | CALLYWGIIPISLTAQLFF
TRDJ1 | TRDV2 | medium-sized | TRDD3 | TGTGCCTGTGACTTCGTACTGGGGGATACCCACACCGATAAACTCATCTTT | CACDFVLGDTHTDKLIF
TRDJ1 | TRDV1 | few | TRDD3 | TGTGCTCTTGGGGAACTCGGTCGGTCAGACTGGGGGATCAACCTTTTTTACACCGATAAACTCATCTTT | CALGELGRSDWGINLFYTDKLIF
TRDJ1 | TRDV3 | medium-sized | - | TGTGCCTTCCCGACTTCCCCTCTTTACACCGATAAACTCATCTTT | CAFPTSPLYTDKLIF
TRDJ1 | TRDV2 | medium-sized | TRDD2 | TGTGCCTGTGACACCGTTGGTTCCTACCATGGGAGTTACACCGATAAACTCATCTTT | CACDTVGSYHGSYTDKLIF
TRDJ1 | TRDV3 | medium-sized | TRDD3 | TGTGCCTTCCATATTTACTGGGGGATTCCGTCGTACACCGATAAACTCATCTTT | CAFHIYWGIPSYTDKLIF
TRDJ3 | TRDV2 | few | - | TGTGCCTGTGACACGATACGCGTAGGCTCCTGGGACACCCGACAGATGTTTTTC | CACDTIRVGSWDTRQMFF
TRDJ1 | TRDV2 | few | TRDD3 | TGTGCCTGTGACACCGTATCTACTGGGGGATATTCTAACACCGATAAACTCATCTTT | CACDTVSTGGYSNTDKLIF
TRDJ1 | TRDV1 | medium-sized | - | TGTGCTCTTGGGGAACTCGAACGACCCTGGGGTATTCGGACCGATAAACTCATCTTT | CALGELERPWGIRTDKLIF
TRDJ1 | TRDV3 | - | TRDD3 | TGTGCCTTTTCCTCGAGCTGGGGGATGACGGCCGATAAACTCATCTTT | CAFSSSWGMTADKLIF
TRDJ1 | TRDV2 | medium-sized | - | TGTGCCTGTGACACCGTTGGGGGTGTCGATAAACTCATCTTT | CACDTVGGVDKLIF
TRDJ3 | TRDV2 | medium-sized | TRDD3 | TGTGCCTGTGACACCGCGTCTGGGGGATTAAGCTCCTGGGACACCCGACAGATGTTTTTC | CACDTASGGLSSWDTRQMFF
TRDJ1 | TRDV2 | few | TRDD3 | TGTGCCTGTGACACCGGCTGGGGGATACGCTGGCCCGATAAACTCATCTTT | CACDTGWGIRWPDKLIF
TRDJ1 | TRDV2 | medium-sized | - | TGTGCCTGTGACGATATATCCTCCTTGTACACCGATAAACTCATCTTT | CACDDISSLYTDKLIF
TRDJ3 | TRDV2 | medium-sized | TRDD3 | TGTGCCTGTGACACCGCTGGGGGATACCCCAGCTCCTGGGACACCCGACAGATGTTTTTC | CACDTAGGYPSSWDTRQMFF
TRDJ1 | TRDV1 | once | TRDD3 | TGTGCCCTTGGGGAACTGGAGGCCCACCACCCCCTATTTTCCCTTAATTACTGGGGGCCCCCCGACACCGATAAACTCATCTTT | CALGELEAHHPLFSLNYWGPPDTDKLIF
TRDJ1 | TRDV2 | few | TRDD3 | TGTGCCTGTGACCGACTGGGGGAGCACACCGATAAACTCATCTTC | CACDRLGEHTDKLIF
TRDJ1 | TRDV3 | - | TRDD3 | TGTGCCTTTGGGACCCTTCCAGTCCCCCTGGGGGATACTGGCGATAAACTCATCTTT | CAFGTLPVPLGDTGDKLIF
TRDJ3 | TRDV2 | medium-sized | TRDD3 | TGTGCCTGTGACACTGGGGGATACGCAACCTGGGACACCCGACAGATGTTTTTC | CACDTGGYATWDTRQMFF
TRDJ1 | TRDV3 | medium-sized | - | TGTGCCTTTAAGCCCGGGTACTGGGCTTACACCGATAAACTCATCTTT | CAFKPGYWAYTDKLIF
TRDJ1 | TRDV1 | few | TRDD3 | TGTGCTCTTGGGGAACCAAACGGCCTTCCTACGTACTGGGGGATACAGACACTCATCTTT | CALGEPNGLPTYWGIQTLIF
TRDJ1 | TRDV1 | few | TRDD3 | TGTGCTCTTGGGGAAATTCCCTTTTCGTGGGGGATACTGGTATTGGCCGATAAACTCATCTTT | CALGEIPFSWGILVLADKLIF
TRDJ1 | TRDV2 | - | TRDD3 | TGTGCCTGTGACACGGTAACTGGGGGATACTCCGATAAACTCATCTTT | CACDTVTGGYSDKLIF
TRDJ1 | TRDV3 | large | TRDD3 | TGTGCCTTTAAGTTTGGATACTGGGGGGAGAACGATAAACTCATCTTT | CAFKFGYWGENDKLIF